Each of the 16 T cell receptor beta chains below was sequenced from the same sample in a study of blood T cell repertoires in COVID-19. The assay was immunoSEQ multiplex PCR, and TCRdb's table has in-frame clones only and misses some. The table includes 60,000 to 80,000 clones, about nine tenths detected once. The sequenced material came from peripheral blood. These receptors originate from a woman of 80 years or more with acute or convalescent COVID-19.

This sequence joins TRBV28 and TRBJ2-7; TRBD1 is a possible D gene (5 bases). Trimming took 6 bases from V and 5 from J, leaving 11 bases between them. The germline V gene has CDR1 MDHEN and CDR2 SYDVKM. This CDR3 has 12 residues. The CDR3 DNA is TGTGCCAGCAGAGGCAGGGAAGACGAGCAGTACTTC. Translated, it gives CASRGREDEQYF.

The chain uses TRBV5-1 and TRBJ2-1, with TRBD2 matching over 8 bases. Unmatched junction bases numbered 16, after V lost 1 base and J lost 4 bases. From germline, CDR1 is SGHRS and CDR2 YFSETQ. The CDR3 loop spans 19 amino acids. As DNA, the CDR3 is TGCGCCAGCAGCTTGCATAATACGGGGGGGTCCGCTGCATACAATGAGCAGTTCTTC. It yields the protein CASSLHNTGGSAAYNEQFF.

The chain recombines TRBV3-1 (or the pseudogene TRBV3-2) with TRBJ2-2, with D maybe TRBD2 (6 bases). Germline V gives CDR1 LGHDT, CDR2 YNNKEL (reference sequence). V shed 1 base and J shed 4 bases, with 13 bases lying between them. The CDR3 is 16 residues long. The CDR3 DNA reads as TGTGCCAGCAGCCAAGTTGGAGGGGTCGGCACCGGGGAGCTGTTTTTT. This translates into CASSQVGGVGTGELFF.

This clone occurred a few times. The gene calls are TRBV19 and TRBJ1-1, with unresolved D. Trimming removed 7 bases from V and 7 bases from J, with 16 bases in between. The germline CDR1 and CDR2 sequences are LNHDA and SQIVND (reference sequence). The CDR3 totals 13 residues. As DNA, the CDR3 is TGTGCCAGTAAGGGCCTCGGACGGGGTGAAGCTTTCTTT. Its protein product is CASKGLGRGEAFF.

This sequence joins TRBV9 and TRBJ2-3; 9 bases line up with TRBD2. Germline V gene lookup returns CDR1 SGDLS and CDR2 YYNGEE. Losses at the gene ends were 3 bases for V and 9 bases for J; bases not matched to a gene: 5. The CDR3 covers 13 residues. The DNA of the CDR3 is TGTGCCAGCAGCGCGACTAGCGGCGCCACGCAGTATTTT. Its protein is CASSATSGATQYF.

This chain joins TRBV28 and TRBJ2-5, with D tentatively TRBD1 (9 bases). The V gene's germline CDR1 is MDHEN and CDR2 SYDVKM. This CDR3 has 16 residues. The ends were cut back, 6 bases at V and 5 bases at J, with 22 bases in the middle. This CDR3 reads CASRISTGGGRETQYF. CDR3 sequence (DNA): TGTGCCAGCAGAATATCCACAGGGGGCGGGAGGGAGACCCAGTACTTC.

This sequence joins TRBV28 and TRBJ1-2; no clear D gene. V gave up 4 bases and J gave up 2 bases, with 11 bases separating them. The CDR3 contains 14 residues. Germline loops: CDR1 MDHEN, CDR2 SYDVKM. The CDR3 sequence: CASSSSPLNYGYTF. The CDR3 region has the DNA TGTGCCAGCAGTTCGAGCCCCTTAAACTATGGCTACACCTTC.

DNA for the CDR3: TGTGCCAGCAAAGCTTACGAGCAGTACTTC. This translates into CASKAYEQYF. The rearrangement joins TRBV28 to TRBJ2-7; D unresolved. Trimming cost V 7 bases and J 4 bases, with 5 bases left between them. Germline CDR1 is MDHEN and CDR2 is SYDVKM. CDR3 length: 10 residues. The full variable domain, its missing parts supplied by reference TRBV28 and TRBJ2-7, is DVKVTQSSRYLVKRTGEKVFLECVQDMDHENMFWYRQDPGLGLRLIYFSYDVKMKEKGDIPEGYSVSREKKERFSLILESASTNQTSMYLCASKAYEQYFGPGTRLTVT.

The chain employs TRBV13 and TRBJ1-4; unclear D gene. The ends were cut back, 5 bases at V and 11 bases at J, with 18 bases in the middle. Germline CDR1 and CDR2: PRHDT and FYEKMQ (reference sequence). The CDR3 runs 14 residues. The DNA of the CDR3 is TGTGCCAGCAGCCCGATGAGAAACCCTGAGAAACTGTTTTTT. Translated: CASSPMRNPEKLFF.

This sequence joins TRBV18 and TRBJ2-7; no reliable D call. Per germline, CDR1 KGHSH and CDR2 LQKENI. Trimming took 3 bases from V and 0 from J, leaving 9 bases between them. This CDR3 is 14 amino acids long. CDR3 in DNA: TGTGCCAGCTCACCGCAGTCCAGCTCCTACGAGCAGTACTTC. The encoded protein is CASSPQSSSYEQYF.

CDR3 region: CASSHGHSPTEQYF. The CDR3 coding sequence is TGTGCCAGCAGCCACGGACATTCCCCGACCGAGCAGTACTTC. This chain uses TRBV7-2 with TRBJ2-7, with D perhaps TRBD1 (5 bases). The CDR3 has 14 residues. Trimming took off 5 bases at V and 6 bases at J, with 17 bases between the two ends. Germline CDR1 SGHTA, CDR2 FQGNSA.

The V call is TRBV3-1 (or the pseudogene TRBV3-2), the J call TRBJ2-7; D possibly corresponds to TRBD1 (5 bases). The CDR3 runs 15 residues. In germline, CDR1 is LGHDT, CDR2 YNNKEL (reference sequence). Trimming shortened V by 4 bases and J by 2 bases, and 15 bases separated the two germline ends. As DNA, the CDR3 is TGTGCCAGCAGCCCGCTGGTAGGGGTAACCTACGAGCAGTACTTC. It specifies CASSPLVGVTYEQYF.

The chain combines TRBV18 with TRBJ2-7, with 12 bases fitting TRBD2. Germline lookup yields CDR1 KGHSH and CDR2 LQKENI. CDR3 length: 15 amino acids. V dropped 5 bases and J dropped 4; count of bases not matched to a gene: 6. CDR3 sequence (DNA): TGTGCCAGCTCATGGACTAGCGGGACGTCTTACGAGCAGTACTTC. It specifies CASSWTSGTSYEQYF.

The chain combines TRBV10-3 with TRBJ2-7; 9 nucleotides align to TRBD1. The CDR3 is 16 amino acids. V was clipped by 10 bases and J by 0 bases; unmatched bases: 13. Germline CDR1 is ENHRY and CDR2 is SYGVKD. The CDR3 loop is CATRDGQGTPSYEQYF. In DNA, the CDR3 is TGTGCCACACGAGACGGACAGGGGACCCCCTCCTACGAGCAGTACTTC.

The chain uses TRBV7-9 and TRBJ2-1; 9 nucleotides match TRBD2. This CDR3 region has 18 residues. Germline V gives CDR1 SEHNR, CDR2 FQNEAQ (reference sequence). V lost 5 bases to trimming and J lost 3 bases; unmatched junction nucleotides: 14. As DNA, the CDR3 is TGTGCCAGCAGCATATGGAGGGGAGCGGGAGGCAACTACAATGAGCAGTTCTTC. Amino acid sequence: CASSIWRGAGGNYNEQFF.

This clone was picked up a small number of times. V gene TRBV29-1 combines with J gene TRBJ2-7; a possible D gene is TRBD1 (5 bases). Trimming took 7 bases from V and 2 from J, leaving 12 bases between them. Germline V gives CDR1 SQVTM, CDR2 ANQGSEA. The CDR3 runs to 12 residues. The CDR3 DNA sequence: TGCAGCGCCTGGGGCAGGGCCTACGAGCAGTACTTC. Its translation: CSAWGRAYEQYF.